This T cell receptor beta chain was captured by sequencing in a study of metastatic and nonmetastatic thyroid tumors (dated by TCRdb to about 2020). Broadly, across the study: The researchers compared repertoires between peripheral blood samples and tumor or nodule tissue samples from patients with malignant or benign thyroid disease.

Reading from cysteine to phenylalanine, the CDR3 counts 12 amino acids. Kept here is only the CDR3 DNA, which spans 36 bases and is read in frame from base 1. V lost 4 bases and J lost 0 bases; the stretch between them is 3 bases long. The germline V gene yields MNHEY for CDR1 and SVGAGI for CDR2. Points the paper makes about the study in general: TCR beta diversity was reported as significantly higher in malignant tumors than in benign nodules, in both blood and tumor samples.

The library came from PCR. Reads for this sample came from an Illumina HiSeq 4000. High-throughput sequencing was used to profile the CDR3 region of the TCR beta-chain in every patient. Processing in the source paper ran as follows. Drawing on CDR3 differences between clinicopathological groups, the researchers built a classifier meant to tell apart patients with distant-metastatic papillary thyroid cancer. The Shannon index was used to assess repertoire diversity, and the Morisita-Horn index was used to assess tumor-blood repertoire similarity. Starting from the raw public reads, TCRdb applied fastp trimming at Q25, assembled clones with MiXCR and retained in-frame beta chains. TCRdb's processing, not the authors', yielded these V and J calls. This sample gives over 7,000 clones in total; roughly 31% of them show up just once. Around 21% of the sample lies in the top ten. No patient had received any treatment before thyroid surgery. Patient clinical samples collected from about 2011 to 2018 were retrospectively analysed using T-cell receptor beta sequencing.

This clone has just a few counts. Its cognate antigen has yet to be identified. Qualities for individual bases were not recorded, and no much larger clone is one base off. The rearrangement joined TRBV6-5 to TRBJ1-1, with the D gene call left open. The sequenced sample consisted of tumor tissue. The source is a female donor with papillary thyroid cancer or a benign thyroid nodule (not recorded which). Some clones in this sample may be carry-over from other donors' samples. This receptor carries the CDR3 CASSFMNTEAFF. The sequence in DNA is TGTGCCAGCAGTTTTATGAACACTGAAGCTTTCTTT.